One and the same sample provided the 13 T cell receptor beta chains below, sequenced in a study of cytomegalovirus exposure and HLA in healthy donors. The PCR employed 60 Vbeta primers together with 13 Jbeta primers. Data came from immunoSEQ multiplex PCR; TCRdb stores just in-frame clones and leaves some out. The table includes over 150,000 clones, just over 75% detected once. Sequencing was carried out using PBMCs. These receptors were obtained from a woman aged 55-69 years in good health and CMV-seropositive.

This rearrangement joins TRBV4-2 to TRBJ1-3; D is uncertain. Trimming took off 0 bases at V and 4 bases at J, with 13 bases between the two ends. Germline loops: CDR1 LGHNA, CDR2 YNFKEQ. This CDR3 spans 16 amino acids. For the CDR3, the DNA is TGTGCCAGCAGCCAAGACGTTTCGGGGTCAGGAAACACCATATATTTT. Its protein is CASSQDVSGSGNTIYF.

Worth noting for this clone: One junction end disagrees with the germline gene, perhaps due to a read error. The CDR3 nucleotides read TGTGCCAGCTGCTTAGATATCCTAGCGGGGGAAGAGGATACGCAGTATTTT. Translation: CASCLDILAGEEDTQYF. This chain uses TRBV7-2 with TRBJ2-3; 10 nucleotides line up with TRBD2. Germline CDR1 reads SGHTA; CDR2 reads FQGNSA. CDR3 length equals 17 residues.

This clone was detected only a few times. The J gene is TRBJ1-1, the V gene TRBV14, with D perhaps TRBD1 (6 bases). This CDR3 region has 15 residues. V lost 0 bases to trimming and J lost 0 bases, with 8 bases between them. Germline values: CDR1 SGHDN, CDR2 FVKESK. In DNA, the CDR3 is TGTGCCAGCAGCCAAGAGGGGGCGTTGAACACTGAAGCTTTCTTT. Translated: CASSQEGALNTEAFF.

The chain has TRBV27 and TRBJ2-5, with 8 bases matching TRBD2. The DNA end is a closer match to TRBJ2-7, so the J assignment may be wrong. Germline CDR1 MNHEY, CDR2 SMNVEV (reference sequence). The CDR3 is 19 amino acids. This CDR3 is CASSFRSIKAGGLSYEQYF. DNA of the CDR3: TGTGCCAGCAGTTTTCGAAGTATTAAGGCGGGGGGCCTTTCCTACGAGCAGTACTTC.

The genes are TRBV18 and TRBJ1-1; D unclear. The CDR3 loop spans 13 amino acids. The germline gives CDR1 KGHSH, CDR2 LQKENI. V lost 3 bases and J 8 bases, leaving 13 bases between the germline ends. The CDR3 protein is CASSPIINKEAFF. CDR3 DNA: TGTGCCAGCTCACCCATAATAAACAAGGAAGCTTTCTTT.

The genes are TRBV2 and TRBJ2-5; the D is unclear. Germline V CDR1 and CDR2: SNHLY, FYNNEI. CDR3 length equals 14 residues. Trimming cost V 3 bases and J 2 bases, with 10 bases left between them. The CDR3 is CASSERSSQETQYF. The CDR3 DNA is TGTGCCAGCAGTGAGAGATCCTCTCAAGAGACCCAGTACTTC.

The rearrangement uses TRBV2 and TRBJ1-5; 9 positions match TRBD1. Per the germline V gene, CDR1 is SNHLY and CDR2 is FYNNEI. The J segment lost 1 base and the V segment lost 6 bases, leaving 7 bases of the junction unmatched. This CDR3 has 16 residues. CDR3 residues: CASRGQGGRSNQPQHF. The CDR3 DNA follows: TGTGCCAGCAGGGGACAGGGAGGGAGAAGCAATCAGCCCCAGCATTTT.

This chain links TRBV7-7 with TRBJ2-5, with 7 bases fitting TRBD2. Germline V CDR1 and CDR2: SSHAT, FNYEAQ (reference sequence). V was pared by 4 bases and J by 3 bases, with 8 bases of the junction left unmatched. The CDR3 has 15 amino acids. CDR3 residues: CASSSSPRGEETQYF. DNA of the CDR3: TGTGCCAGCAGCTCCTCCCCCCGGGGGGAAGAGACCCAGTACTTC.

Regarding this clone: The junction departs from germline at one end; a sequencing error may be responsible. Distinct nucleotide sequences in the sample also encode this CDR3. The genes are TRBV2 and TRBJ1-1, with 7 bases identical to TRBD1. The CDR3 is made up of 15 amino acids. Per germline, CDR1 SNHLY and CDR2 FYNNEI. The CDR3 here is CASSESRGRNTEAFF. DNA of the CDR3: TGTGCCAGCAGTGAATCGAGGGGGCGGAACACCGAAGCTTTCTTT. The whole variable domain, remainder taken from reference TRBV2 and TRBJ1-1, is EPEVTQTPSHQVTQMGQEVILRCVPISNHLYFYWYRQILGQKVEFLVSFYNNEISEKSEIFDDQFSVERPDGSNFTLKIRSTKLEDSAMYFCASSESRGRNTEAFFGQGTRLTVV.

This sequence joins TRBV19 and TRBJ2-7; D perhaps matches TRBD2 (6 bases). The germline V gene has CDR1 LNHDA and CDR2 SQIVND (reference sequence). V was cut by 2 bases and J by 2 bases, with 13 bases left in between. The CDR3 length is 15 residues. This CDR3 reads CASSIWAAGTYEQYF. The DNA of the CDR3 is TGTGCCAGTAGTATATGGGCAGCGGGTACCTACGAGCAGTACTTC.

The chain combines TRBV6-1 with TRBJ2-7; TRBD1 agrees at 9 bases. The ends lost 6 bases at V and 2 bases at J; junction bases unmatched: 8. The CDR3 is 15 amino acids. Germline values: CDR1 MNHNS, CDR2 SASEGT. The CDR3 is CASRTSGTGTYEQYF. Here the CDR3 DNA reads TGTGCCAGCAGAACTTCAGGGACAGGGACCTACGAGCAGTACTTC.

This clone was counted only a few times. This chain links TRBV5-1 with TRBJ2-1; 9 bases line up with TRBD2. Losses at the gene ends were 0 bases for V and 5 bases for J; bases not matched to a gene: 6. The CDR3 runs 16 residues. Germline values: CDR1 SGHRS, CDR2 YFSETQ. As DNA, the CDR3 is TGCGCCAGCAGCTTGGATGCGGGGGGGGCTAACAATGAGCAGTTCTTC. It codes for CASSLDAGGANNEQFF.

This chain links TRBV18 with TRBJ1-5; tentatively, D is TRBD1 (5 bases). CDR3 length: 16 residues. V dropped 6 bases and J dropped 3 bases, with 18 bases sitting between them. Per germline, CDR1 KGHSH and CDR2 LQKENI. The CDR3 loop is CASSLNDLGLNQPQHF. Written as DNA, the CDR3 is TGTGCCAGCTCCCTCAACGACTTGGGGCTCAATCAGCCCCAGCATTTT.